Listed below are T cell receptor beta chains from one sample, sequenced in a study of OX40 agonist ivuxolimab in advanced cancers. The method was immunoSEQ multiplex PCR; TCRdb's version includes in-frame clones alone and lacks a portion of them. The sample has some 74,000 clones; approximately 90% are singletons. The material was CD4+ or CD8+ T cells sorted from blood, obtained in a trial of the OX40 agonist ivuxolimab. Source of these receptors: an adult with an advanced solid tumor such as melanoma, head and neck, liver or kidney cancer. Both conserved end residues are part of each CDR3. The D gene is left open where the match is weak. For some rows the clone size is stated as once, few or many, or as a class when expanded; others skip it.

V gene	J gene	clone size	D gene	CDR3 protein	CDR3 DNA
TRBV7-3	TRBJ1-1	-	-	CASSLTEATEAFF	TGTGCCAGCAGCTTAACAGAGGCCACTGAAGCTTTCTTT
TRBV19	TRBJ2-6	-	TRBD1	CASSRGWPSGANVLTF	TGTGCCAGTAGCAGGGGGTGGCCCTCTGGGGCCAACGTCCTGACTTTC
TRBV7-9	TRBJ1-2	-	-	CASSLVGESYTF	TGTGCCAGCAGCTTAGTTGGGGAGAGCTACACCTTC
TRBV7-9	TRBJ2-5	-	TRBD1	CASSLLTGGQETQYF	TGTGCCAGCAGCTTACTGACAGGGGGGCAAGAGACCCAGTACTTC
TRBV11-2	TRBJ1-3	once	-	CASSSGGPFTGNTIYF	TGTGCCAGCAGCTCCGGGGGGCCGTTCACTGGAAACACCATATATTTT
TRBV10-1	TRBJ2-2	-	-	CASGPNTGELFF	TGCGCCAGCGGACCGAACACCGGGGAGCTGTTTTTT
TRBV5-4	TRBJ2-5	-	-	CASSQYQETQYF	TGTGCCAGCAGCCAGTACCAAGAGACCCAGTACTTC
TRBV6-1	TRBJ1-5	-	-	CAGSEAGGWSQPQHF	TGTGCCGGCAGTGAAGCGGGGGGCTGGAGTCAGCCCCAGCATTTT
TRBV5-8	TRBJ1-3	-	-	CASSTGQRGNTIYF	TGTGCCAGCAGCACGGGACAAAGGGGAAACACCATATATTTT
TRBV21-1	TRBJ2-3	-	-	CASSKTVLGGDTDTQYF	TGTGCCAGCAGCAAAACCGTACTGGGCGGGGACACAGATACGCAGTATTTT
TRBV5-6	TRBJ1-1	-	-	CASSSRGSDTEAFF	TGTGCCAGCAGCTCCAGGGGTTCGGACACTGAAGCTTTCTTT
TRBV5-4	TRBJ1-2	once	TRBD1	CASSLPGQVDGYTF	TGTGCCAGCAGCCTACCGGGACAGGTGGATGGCTACACCTTC
TRBV5-1	TRBJ2-1	-	-	CASSLEAQPYNEQFF	TGCGCCAGCAGCTTGGAAGCGCAACCCTACAATGAGCAGTTCTTC
TRBV9	TRBJ2-1	-	-	CASSGRGIVYDEQFF	TGTGCCAGCAGCGGAAGGGGGATTGTTTACGATGAGCAGTTCTTC
TRBV30	TRBJ1-2	-	-	CACRDNYGYTF	TGTGCCTGCAGGGATAACTATGGCTACACCTTC
TRBV5-6	TRBJ2-1	-	-	CASSSDTFNEQFF	TGTGCCAGCAGCTCGGACACCTTCAATGAGCAGTTCTTC
TRBV6-6	TRBJ1-2	-	TRBD1	CASRGQGFNGYTF	TGTGCCAGCAGGGGACAGGGATTCAATGGCTACACCTTC
TRBV5-1	TRBJ1-1	-	-	CASSFSSGTEAFF	TGCGCCAGCAGCTTTAGTTCCGGGACTGAAGCTTTCTTT
TRBV30	TRBJ2-2	-	-	CAWRGNRELFF	TGTGCCTGGAGGGGAAACCGGGAGCTGTTTTTT
TRBV6-5	TRBJ2-3	-	-	CASSYYRGGGTDTQYF	TGTGCCAGCAGTTACTACAGGGGCGGGGGCACAGATACGCAGTATTTT
TRBV2	TRBJ1-4	-	TRBD1	CASSWTGAGEKLFF	TGTGCCAGCAGTTGGACAGGGGCTGGTGAAAAACTGTTTTTT
TRBV19	TRBJ2-6	-	-	CASIGSDGANVLTF	TGTGCCAGTATTGGCTCCGATGGGGCCAACGTCCTGACTTTC
TRBV4-2	TRBJ2-5	-	-	CASSQDLPLTNRYQETQYF	TGTGCCAGCAGCCAAGATCTCCCCCTTACAAACCGGTACCAAGAGACCCAGTACTTC
TRBV11-3	TRBJ2-7	-	TRBD1	CASSFTGQKIYEQYF	TGTGCCAGCAGCTTCACGGGACAGAAAATATACGAGCAGTACTTC